This entry lists 19 T cell receptor beta chains sequenced from one sample in a study of T cell repertoires in cytomegalovirus infection. No antigen has been assigned to these receptors. Each CDR3 protein gets one entry after TCRdb re-called the reads with MiXCR. The data show 110,000 or so distinct CDR3 sequences, with around 30% seen just once and approximately 41% held by the top ten. The sequencing used CD8+ T cells from cultured PBMCs, collected from culture after CMV antigen stimulation. The source of these receptors is a human donor in good health (CMV status not recorded). Some clones in this sample may be carry-over from other donors' samples.

In DNA, the CDR3 is TGTGCCAGTAGTCCTAGGTACAGGGGTCCCACCACAGATACGCAGTATTTT. Protein: CASSPRYRGPTTDTQYF. The rearrangement links TRBV19 to TRBJ2-3; 7 bases agree with TRBD1. The germline V gene encodes CDR1 LNHDA and CDR2 SQIVND (reference sequence). With 5 bases clipped from V and 2 bases from J, the junction kept 13 bases outside the gene matches. The CDR3 consists of 17 residues.

The V and J genes are TRBV5-1 and TRBJ1-1; a weak D match, TRBD1 (5 bases). Trimming took off 3 bases at V and 1 base at J, with 7 bases between the two ends. CDR1 SGHRS and CDR2 YFSETQ come from the germline V gene. There are 13 residues in the CDR3. The DNA for the CDR3 is TGCGCCAGCAGCTGGAGGGGGAACACTGAAGCTTTCTTT. It specifies CASSWRGNTEAFF.

This clonotype has a handful of counts. This chain uses TRBV7-9 with TRBJ2-7; D possibly corresponds to TRBD2 (6 bases). Germline V lookup: CDR1 SEHNR, CDR2 FQNEAQ (reference sequence). The CDR3 spans 15 residues. V was clipped by 4 bases and J by 1 base, with 14 bases between them. The CDR3 sequence is CASSSGMDYSYEQYF. In DNA, the CDR3 is TGTGCCAGCAGCTCCGGGATGGACTATTCCTACGAGCAGTACTTC.

The chain combines TRBV23-1 with TRBJ2-1; 10 nucleotides match TRBD1. TRBV23-1 is labeled an ORF, and its function is uncertain. V was clipped by 8 bases and J by 7 bases; unmatched bases: 11. The CDR3 runs 15 residues. The chain's CDR3 is CASDRGQGEVNEQFF. Written as DNA, the CDR3 is TGCGCCAGCGATCGAGGACAGGGGGAAGTTAATGAGCAGTTCTTC.

The V and J genes are TRBV10-3 and TRBJ2-1; D may be TRBD2 (7 bases). The CDR3 runs to 15 residues. Deletions cut 2 bases from V and 5 bases from J, with 13 bases between. The germline V gene has CDR1 ENHRY and CDR2 SYGVKD. CDR3 sequence reads: CAISERRGPDNEQFF. The CDR3 DNA follows: TGTGCCATCAGTGAGCGGCGGGGGCCAGACAATGAGCAGTTCTTC.

The chain links TRBV6-6 to TRBJ2-3; 12 bases are a match to TRBD2. CDR3 length: 18 residues. V trimming: 4 bases; J trimming: 0 bases; junction bases outside the gene matches: 8. CDR1 is MNHNY and CDR2 is SVGAGI in the germline V gene (reference sequence). The CDR3 coding sequence is TGTGCCAGCAGTTCTTATTGGACTAGCGGGGCGAGCACAGATACGCAGTATTTT. Translated: CASSSYWTSGASTDTQYF.

This clonotype was counted many times. The chain recombines TRBV4-1 with TRBJ1-5; D gene uncertain. Trimming removed 0 bases at V and 1 base at J, with 7 bases between. Germline V gene data show CDR1 as MGHRA and CDR2 as YSYEKL. CDR3 length equals 15 residues. The CDR3 DNA reads as TGCGCCAGCAGCCAAGAGTACACCAGCAATCAGCCCCAGCATTTT. Translating it yields CASSQEYTSNQPQHF.

This clonotype was seen ten or more times. V usage is TRBV4-3 and J usage is TRBJ2-3; TRBD2 aligns across 7 bases. Germline V gene data show CDR1 as LGHNA and CDR2 as YSLEER. Trimming removed 1 base from V and 4 bases from J; junction bases left unmatched: 8. This CDR3 is 16 amino acids long. The CDR3 here is CASSQVAAGIPDTQYF. CDR3 DNA sequence: TGCGCCAGCAGCCAAGTGGCAGCGGGGATCCCAGATACGCAGTATTTT.

The V gene is TRBV6-1, the J gene TRBJ2-7; D may correspond to TRBD1 or TRBD2 (5 bases each). Germline V lookup: CDR1 MNHNS, CDR2 SASEGT. Trimming removed 6 bases from V and 1 base from J, with 22 bases in between. This CDR3 is 17 amino acids long. This CDR3 reads CASRGGLLGVGSYEQYF. The CDR3 DNA follows: TGTGCCAGCAGGGGCGGACTCCTAGGGGTTGGATCCTACGAGCAGTACTTC.

This clonotype was seen a handful of times. The V and J genes are TRBV5-6 and TRBJ2-1; D assignment may be TRBD1 or TRBD2 (5 bases each). This CDR3 region has 14 residues. Germline V CDR1 and CDR2: SGHDT, YYEEEE. Trimming pared 4 bases from V and 8 bases from J, leaving 16 bases between. CDR3 sequence: CASSQGARDHEQFF. CDR3 DNA: TGTGCCAGCAGCCAGGGCGCGAGGGACCATGAGCAGTTCTTC.

This clonotype showed up just a few times. V is TRBV6-2 or TRBV6-3 and J is TRBJ1-1; 7 bases are a match to TRBD1. V was pared by 6 bases and J by 0 bases, with 19 bases of the junction left unmatched. This CDR3 region has 19 residues. CDR1 and CDR2 from the germline V gene are MNHEY and SVGEGT. CDR3 nucleotide sequence: TGTGCCAGCAGCCCGCTACAGGGGAGGGCCAAAGCTATGAACACTGAAGCTTTCTTT. It codes for CASSPLQGRAKAMNTEAFF.

This clonotype came up many times. The rearrangement joins TRBV12-3 or TRBV12-4 to TRBJ2-2, with D possibly matching TRBD1 (5 bases). V shed 4 bases and J shed 6 bases, with 12 bases lying between them. The CDR3 spans 14 residues. CDR3 in amino acids: CASSSWGFPGELFF. DNA of the CDR3: TGTGCCAGCAGTTCATGGGGCTTCCCCGGGGAGCTGTTTTTT.

This clonotype was observed a few times. The V and J genes are TRBV4-2 and TRBJ2-3; 7 positions agree with TRBD1. There are 15 residues in the CDR3. Germline CDR1 LGHNA, CDR2 YNFKEQ. The ends lost 4 bases at V and 0 bases at J; junction bases unmatched: 4. The DNA for the CDR3 is TGTGCCAGCAGCCCCCGGGACAGAAGCACAGATACGCAGTATTTT. Translation: CASSPRDRSTDTQYF.

The chain joins TRBV15 to TRBJ1-3, with D tentatively TRBD1 (5 bases). Trimming removed 5 bases at V and 4 bases at J, with 12 bases between. This CDR3 contains 14 residues. The germline V gene has CDR1 LNHNV and CDR2 YYDKDF (reference sequence). CDR3 residues: CATSGARSGNTIYF. DNA of the CDR3: TGTGCCACCAGCGGGGCCCGTTCGGGAAACACCATATATTTT.

This chain connects TRBV7-2 to TRBJ2-3, with 9 bases identical to TRBD2. The length of the CDR3 is 17 residues. V lost 4 bases to trimming and J lost 2 bases; unmatched junction nucleotides: 10. Per germline, CDR1 SGHTA and CDR2 FQGNSA. Here the CDR3 reads CASSWGGGAYFTDTQYF. CDR3 in DNA: TGTGCCAGCAGCTGGGGCGGGGGGGCTTATTTCACAGATACGCAGTATTTT.

The CDR3 loop reads CASSLAGTGGNSYNSPLHF. The CDR3 DNA reads as TGTGCCAGCAGCTTAGCCGGGACAGGGGGTAACTCCTATAATTCACCCCTCCACTTT. The chain recombines TRBV7-4 with TRBJ1-6; 11 nucleotides align to TRBD1. The CDR3 spans 19 residues. V was pared by 0 bases and J by 0 bases, with 4 bases of the junction left unmatched. From germline, CDR1 is SGHVT and CDR2 SQSDAQ.

The V call is TRBV7-3, the J call TRBJ2-3; 7 nucleotides align to TRBD2. V was clipped by 1 base and J by 2 bases; unmatched bases: 3. The CDR3 covers 15 residues. The germline gives CDR1 SGHTA, CDR2 FQGTGA. The CDR3 loop reads CASSLRGGYTDTQYF. The CDR3 coding sequence is TGTGCCAGCAGCTTAAGGGGGGGATACACAGATACGCAGTATTTT.

This clonotype was detected only a few times. This chain joins TRBV7-6 and TRBJ2-7; TRBD2 matches 9 bases. The CDR3 extends over 13 amino acids. V shed 6 bases, J shed 4 bases, and the junction held 4 bases outside the gene matches. Germline CDR1 SGHVS, CDR2 FNYEAQ. CDR3 protein: CASSAGGGYEQYF. CDR3 DNA sequence: TGTGCCAGCAGTGCGGGGGGGGGATACGAGCAGTACTTC.

V is TRBV4-3 and J is TRBJ1-2; possible D gene TRBD1, 5 bases. This CDR3 has 15 amino acids. Trimming took 0 bases from V and 4 from J, leaving 12 bases between them. Germline CDR1 LGHNA, CDR2 YSLEER. CDR3 amino acids: CASSQDHRSSYGYTF. The CDR3 DNA reads as TGCGCCAGCAGCCAAGATCACAGGAGCTCCTATGGCTACACCTTC.